The entry that follows covers one T cell receptor beta chain sequence. The antigen remains undetermined. With 7 bases clipped from V and 8 bases from J, the junction kept 13 bases outside the gene matches. Germline values: CDR1 MNHEY, CDR2 SMNVEV (reference sequence). The CDR3 runs to 15 residues. This sample stems from a study of cytomegalovirus exposure and HLA in healthy donors. The table came from immunoSEQ multiplex PCR; TCRdb's copy has only in-frame clones and leaves some out. This table has some 210,000 clones, 80% to 90% appearing once. Study-level points and caveats: The tendency of first-cohort TCR clusters to co-occur in the 90 to 150 validation repertoires emerged from a later analysis. Rare TCR sequences dominated, though some public TCRs recurred in many donors. The authors enumerated some 170 TCR beta chains as linked to cytomegalovirus.

This TCR was sampled from a woman aged 18-29 years in good health and CMV-seropositive. The rearrangement uses TRBV27 and TRBJ2-1; 8 nucleotides align to TRBD2. Sequenced sample: PBMCs. CDR3 sequence (DNA): TGTGCCAGCACCCCCGAATCCGGGACTAGGGATGAGCAGTTCTTC. This codes for CASTPESGTRDEQFF.